The 27 T cell receptor beta chains reported below all come from one sample, sequenced in a study of chemoradiotherapy in HPV16-positive cancers. TCRdb's copy holds only in-frame clones and misses some; the assay was immunoSEQ multiplex PCR. This sample has 50,000 to 55,000 clones, with around 90% found just once. This specimen was blood, taken from a patient who underwent chemoradiotherapy. Source of these receptors: a human donor with HPV-associated anogenital cancer.

The chain combines TRBV5-8 with TRBJ2-5; tentatively, D is TRBD2 (6 bases). The CDR3 is made up of 15 amino acids. CDR1 SGHTS and CDR2 YDEGEE come from the germline V gene. Between the trimmed V and J ends, which lost 4 bases and 2 bases, there was a span of 15 bases. The CDR3 region is CASSPRGSGQETQYF. The CDR3 nucleotides read TGTGCCAGCAGCCCCCGGGGTAGCGGACAAGAGACCCAGTACTTC.

The V call is TRBV19, the J call TRBJ2-3; 7 positions match TRBD2. This CDR3 spans 16 amino acids. With V trimmed by 7 bases and J by 1 base, 11 bases remained unmatched. The V gene's germline CDR1 is LNHDA and CDR2 SQIVND (reference sequence). CDR3 loop: CASNSRTSDRTDTQYF. The CDR3 DNA is TGTGCCAGTAATTCTCGCACTAGCGACCGCACAGATACGCAGTATTTT.

The rearrangement uses TRBV5-4 and TRBJ1-2; D is uncertain. Germline-derived CDR1 and CDR2 are SGHNT and YYREEE (reference sequence). The CDR3 extends over 13 amino acids. The ends were cut back, 4 bases at V and 5 bases at J, with 12 bases in the middle. CDR3 sequence reads: CASSRVEEYGYTF. The CDR3 DNA reads TGTGCCAGCAGCCGGGTCGAGGAGTATGGCTACACCTTC.

V gene TRBV9 combines with J gene TRBJ2-1; either TRBD1 or TRBD2 may fit D (6 bases each). The CDR3 has 14 residues. Between the trimmed V and J ends, which lost 1 base and 9 bases, there was a span of 14 bases. CDR1 SGDLS and CDR2 YYNGEE come from the germline V gene. Here the CDR3 DNA reads TGTGCCAGCAGCGTAATGGGGGGCGAAGGTGAGCAGTTCTTC. Its protein is CASSVMGGEGEQFF.

This clone appeared a single time. The V call is TRBV5-6, the J call TRBJ2-4, with D perhaps given as TRBD1 or TRBD2 (5 bases each). The CDR3 is 16 amino acids. V lost 5 bases, J lost 0 bases, and 15 bases lay in between. CDR1 SGHDT and CDR2 YYEEEE come from the germline V gene. Here the CDR3 DNA reads TGTGCCAGCAGTTATCGGGACCGACTAGCCAAAAACATTCAGTACTTC. It codes for CASSYRDRLAKNIQYF. The full variable domain, completed using reference TRBV5-6 and TRBJ2-4, is DAGVTQSPTHLIKTRGQQVTLRCSPKSGHDTVSWYQQALGQGPQFIFQYYEEEERQRGNFPDRFSGHQFPNYSSELNVNALLLGDSALYLCASSYRDRLAKNIQYFGAGTRLSVL.

The chain combines TRBV9 with TRBJ2-1; perhaps TRBD1 as D (5 bases). CDR3 length: 14 residues. Germline CDR1 reads SGDLS; CDR2 reads YYNGEE. The V end lost 0 bases, the J end lost 6 bases, and 10 bases lay between the germline ends. CDR3 sequence (DNA): TGTGCCAGCAGCGTAGAGGGGCTTCTCAATGAGCAGTTCTTC. It translates to CASSVEGLLNEQFF.

The chain is built from TRBV6-6 and TRBJ1-3; D not certain. The CDR3 has 12 amino acids. From germline, CDR1 is MNHNY and CDR2 SVGAGI (reference sequence). Trimming pared 6 bases from V and 4 bases from J, leaving 7 bases between. This CDR3 reads CASRPGGNTIYF. Here the CDR3 DNA reads TGTGCCAGCAGACCCGGGGGAAACACCATATATTTT.

The chain links TRBV6-5 to TRBJ2-7; 8 nucleotides align to TRBD2. Germline V lookup: CDR1 MNHEY, CDR2 SVGAGI. This CDR3 has 14 residues. V lost 6 bases to trimming and J lost 3 bases; unmatched junction nucleotides: 7. The CDR3 is CASSPGGGVYEQYF. As DNA, the CDR3 is TGTGCCAGCAGCCCGGGAGGGGGTGTCTACGAGCAGTACTTC.

The V and J genes are TRBV2 and TRBJ1-5; D is perhaps TRBD1 (6 bases). The CDR3 runs 13 residues. The V gene's germline CDR1 is SNHLY and CDR2 FYNNEI. Deletions cut 5 bases from V and 5 bases from J, with 10 bases between. CDR3 loop: CASSTTGYQPQHF. The CDR3 coding sequence is TGTGCCAGCAGTACCACAGGGTATCAGCCCCAGCATTTT. Combining the CDR3 with reference TRBV2 and TRBJ1-5 gives the whole variable domain EPEVTQTPSHQVTQMGQEVILRCVPISNHLYFYWYRQILGQKVEFLVSFYNNEISEKSEIFDDQFSVERPDGSNFTLKIRSTKLEDSAMYFCASSTTGYQPQHFGDGTRLSIL.

The chain combines TRBV18 with TRBJ2-4; D may be TRBD1 (7 bases). V dropped 0 bases and J dropped 7 bases, with 16 bases sitting between them. CDR3 size: 16 residues. Germline V CDR1 and CDR2: KGHSH, LQKENI. CDR3 sequence: CASSPPGQTGRNIQYF. The CDR3 DNA reads TGTGCCAGCTCACCACCGGGGCAGACAGGGAGGAACATTCAGTACTTC.

The genes are TRBV27 and TRBJ1-5; D gene ambiguous. The V gene lost 0 bases and the J gene lost 0 bases, with 9 bases spanning the gap. Germline-derived CDR1 and CDR2 are MNHEY and SMNVEV (reference sequence). The CDR3 spans 16 residues. This chain's CDR3 is CASSLSVGGSNQPQHF. The CDR3 region has the DNA TGTGCCAGCAGTTTATCTGTGGGAGGTAGCAATCAGCCCCAGCATTTT.

This chain uses TRBV10-3 with TRBJ1-6; 9 bases are a match to TRBD1. With V trimmed by 10 bases and J by 5 bases, 9 bases remained unmatched. The germline CDR1 and CDR2 sequences are ENHRY and SYGVKD. The CDR3 is made up of 15 amino acids. CDR3 nucleotides: TGTGCCACTTCGGGGACAGGGAAGAATAATTCACCCCTCCACTTT. Protein: CATSGTGKNNSPLHF.

This clone was found once. The chain joins TRBV6-6 to TRBJ2-7; 7 bases agree with TRBD1. The J segment lost 6 bases and the V segment lost 5 bases, leaving 10 bases of the junction unmatched. CDR1 is MNHNY, CDR2 SVGAGI, per germline (reference sequence). The CDR3 is 14 residues long. The CDR3 coding sequence is TGTGCCAGCAGTATTGGGACAGATCGAGGCGAGCAGTACTTC. Encoded protein: CASSIGTDRGEQYF.

Only one count was recorded for this clone. At one boundary the junction diverges from the germline segment, which might be a read error. The V and J genes are TRBV6-6 and TRBJ2-3; 9 nucleotides agree with TRBD2. This CDR3 is built from 13 residues. From germline, CDR1 is MNHNY and CDR2 SVGAGI (reference sequence). The CDR3 reads CATSYLAGDTQYF. The CDR3 DNA is TGTGCCACCAGTTACCTAGCGGGGGATACGCAGTATTTT.

This clone turned up a few times. The CDR3 region has the DNA TGTGCCAGCAGGTCCCCGAGACGAGGTAATGAAAAACTGTTTTTT. It specifies CASRSPRRGNEKLFF. The chain combines TRBV12-1 with TRBJ1-4. TRBV12-1 is assigned pseudogene status. The CDR3 has 15 amino acids.

The chain recombines TRBV7-9 with TRBJ1-2; D call uncertain. Deletions cut 3 bases from V and 8 bases from J, with 13 bases between. The length of the CDR3 is 13 residues. Per germline, CDR1 SEHNR and CDR2 FQNEAQ (reference sequence). The CDR3 here is CASSLELGFGYTF. The CDR3 DNA follows: TGTGCCAGCAGCTTGGAGTTAGGGTTCGGCTACACCTTC.

The chain is built from TRBV4-1 and TRBJ2-3, with D perhaps being TRBD1 or TRBD2 (6 bases each). With 7 bases removed from V and 8 bases from J, the gap between germline ends came to 19 bases. In germline, CDR1 is MGHRA, CDR2 YSYEKL. The CDR3 totals 14 residues. The CDR3 bases are TGCGCCAGCAATGGGGGGCCGTCGGCAGCTACGCAGTATTTT. It is translated as CASNGGPSAATQYF.

V is TRBV7-2 and J is TRBJ1-4; D unresolved. CDR3 size: 16 residues. The V gene lost 3 bases and the J gene lost 0 bases, with 11 bases spanning the gap. CDR1 and CDR2 (germline): SGHTA, FQGNSA. CDR3: CASSFHSKATNEKLFF. The CDR3 DNA is TGTGCCAGCAGCTTCCACAGCAAAGCAACTAATGAAAAACTGTTTTTT.

The genes are TRBV19 and TRBJ2-1, with 14 nucleotides matching TRBD2. Germline V lookup: CDR1 LNHDA, CDR2 SQIVND (reference sequence). The V and J ends lost 3 bases and 9 bases, in that order; junction bases with no gene match: 7. The CDR3 is made up of 16 amino acids. This CDR3 is CASSIRGLAGVLEQFF. CDR3 bases: TGTGCCAGTAGTATTCGGGGACTAGCGGGAGTTCTTGAGCAGTTCTTC.

V usage is TRBV27 and J usage is TRBJ1-2, with 8 bases that match TRBD1. Per germline, CDR1 MNHEY and CDR2 SMNVEV (reference sequence). This CDR3 spans 13 amino acids. The V gene end was trimmed by 6 bases and the J gene end by 6 bases; junction bases not matched to a gene: 6. The CDR3 DNA follows: TGTGCCAGCAGCCGACACAGGGGGAATGGCTACACCTTC. Its protein is CASSRHRGNGYTF.

The CDR3 DNA is TGTGCCAGCTCACCATCCCAGACCAATCAGCCCCAGCATTTT. The encoded protein is CASSPSQTNQPQHF. The chain recombines TRBV18 with TRBJ1-5; no firm D call. The V gene lost 2 bases and the J gene lost 3 bases, with 8 bases spanning the gap. The CDR3 runs 14 residues. CDR1 and CDR2 (germline): KGHSH, LQKENI. The complete variable domain, with remaining parts taken from reference TRBV18 and TRBJ1-5, reads NAGVMQNPRHLVRRRGQEARLRCSPMKGHSHVYWYRQLPEEGLKFMVYLQKENIIDESGMPKERFSAEFPKEGPSILRIQQVVRGDSAAYFCASSPSQTNQPQHFGDGTRLSIL.

The chain couples TRBV5-4 to TRBJ1-1; D is ambiguous. Germline CDR1 and CDR2: SGHNT and YYREEE (reference sequence). V shed 0 bases and J shed 0 bases, with 9 bases lying between them. The CDR3 spans 15 residues. The CDR3: CASSLEGEMNTEAFF. CDR3 coding DNA: TGTGCCAGCAGCTTGGAAGGAGAAATGAACACTGAAGCTTTCTTT.

The J gene is TRBJ2-3, the V gene TRBV5-1, with 12 bases that match TRBD2. The CDR3 spans 16 residues. CDR1 and CDR2 from the germline V gene are SGHRS and YFSETQ. The ends lost 3 bases at V and 4 bases at J; junction bases unmatched: 6. The CDR3 DNA reads TGCGCCAGCAGCTCTGGACTAGCGGGATGGTCAGATACGCAGTATTTT. It encodes CASSSGLAGWSDTQYF.

This clone appeared once. V is TRBV6-5 and J is TRBJ1-2; possible D gene TRBD1, 5 bases. Germline CDR1 and CDR2: MNHEY and SVGAGI. The V and J ends lost 2 bases and 8 bases respectively, with 12 bases between them. The CDR3 is 13 residues long. This CDR3 reads CASSYGQGWGYTF. The CDR3 nucleotides are TGTGCCAGCAGTTACGGTCAGGGTTGGGGCTACACCTTC.

This CDR3 reads CASSTLLPSGGFSYNEQFF. The CDR3 nucleotides read TGTGCCAGCTCAACACTACTTCCTAGCGGGGGGTTTTCCTACAATGAGCAGTTCTTC. The chain employs TRBV18 and TRBJ2-1, with TRBD2 identical over 11 bases. The V segment lost 5 bases and the J segment 1 base; nucleotides outside the gene matches: 13. In germline, CDR1 is KGHSH, CDR2 LQKENI. This CDR3 has 19 residues.

This chain connects TRBV6-6 to TRBJ2-7, with 8 bases aligning to TRBD1. V trimming: 2 bases; J trimming: 5 bases; junction bases outside the gene matches: 8. The CDR3 consists of 15 residues. CDR1 and CDR2 from the germline V gene are MNHNY and SVGAGI (reference sequence). The CDR3 DNA is TGTGCCAGCAGTTACATCCGACAGGGGTATAACGAGCAGTACTTC. Translated: CASSYIRQGYNEQYF.

V and J are TRBV30 and TRBJ1-6; 9 bases agree with TRBD1. CDR3 length equals 13 residues. The V gene end was trimmed by 8 bases and the J gene end by 7 bases; junction bases not matched to a gene: 6. CDR1 and CDR2 (germline): GTSNPN, SVGIG (reference sequence). This chain's CDR3 is CAGGTGSNSPLHF. CDR3 coding DNA: TGTGCCGGTGGGACAGGGTCAAATTCACCCCTCCACTTT. The full variable domain, rest sourced from reference TRBV30 and TRBJ1-6, is SQTIHQWPATLVQPVGSPLSLECTVEGTSNPNLYWYRQAAGRGLQLLFYSVGIGQISSEVPQNLSASRPQDRQFILSSKKLLLSDSGFYLCAGGTGSNSPLHFGNGTRLTVT.